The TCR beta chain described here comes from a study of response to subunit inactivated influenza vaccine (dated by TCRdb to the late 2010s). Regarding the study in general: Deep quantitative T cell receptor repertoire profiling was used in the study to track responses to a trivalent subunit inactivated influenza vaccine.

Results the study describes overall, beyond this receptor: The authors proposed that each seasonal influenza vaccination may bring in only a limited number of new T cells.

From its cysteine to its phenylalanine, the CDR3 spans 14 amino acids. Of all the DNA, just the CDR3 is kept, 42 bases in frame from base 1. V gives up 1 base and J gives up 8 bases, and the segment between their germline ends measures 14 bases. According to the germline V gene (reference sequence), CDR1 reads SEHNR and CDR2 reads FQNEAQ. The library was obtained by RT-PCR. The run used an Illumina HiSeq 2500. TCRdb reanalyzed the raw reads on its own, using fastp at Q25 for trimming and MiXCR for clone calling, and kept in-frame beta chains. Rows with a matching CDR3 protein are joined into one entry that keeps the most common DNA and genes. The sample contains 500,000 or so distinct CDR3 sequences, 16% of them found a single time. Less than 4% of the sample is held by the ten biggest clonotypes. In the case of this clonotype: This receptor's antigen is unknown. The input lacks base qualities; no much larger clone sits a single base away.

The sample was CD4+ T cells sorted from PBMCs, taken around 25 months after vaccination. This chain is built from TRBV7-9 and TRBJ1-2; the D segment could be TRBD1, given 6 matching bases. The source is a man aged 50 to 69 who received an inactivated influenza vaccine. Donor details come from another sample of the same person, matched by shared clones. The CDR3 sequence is CASSLVVGAAGYTF. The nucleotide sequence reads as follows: TGTGCCAGCAGCTTAGTGGTGGGGGCGGCCGGCTACACCTTC.